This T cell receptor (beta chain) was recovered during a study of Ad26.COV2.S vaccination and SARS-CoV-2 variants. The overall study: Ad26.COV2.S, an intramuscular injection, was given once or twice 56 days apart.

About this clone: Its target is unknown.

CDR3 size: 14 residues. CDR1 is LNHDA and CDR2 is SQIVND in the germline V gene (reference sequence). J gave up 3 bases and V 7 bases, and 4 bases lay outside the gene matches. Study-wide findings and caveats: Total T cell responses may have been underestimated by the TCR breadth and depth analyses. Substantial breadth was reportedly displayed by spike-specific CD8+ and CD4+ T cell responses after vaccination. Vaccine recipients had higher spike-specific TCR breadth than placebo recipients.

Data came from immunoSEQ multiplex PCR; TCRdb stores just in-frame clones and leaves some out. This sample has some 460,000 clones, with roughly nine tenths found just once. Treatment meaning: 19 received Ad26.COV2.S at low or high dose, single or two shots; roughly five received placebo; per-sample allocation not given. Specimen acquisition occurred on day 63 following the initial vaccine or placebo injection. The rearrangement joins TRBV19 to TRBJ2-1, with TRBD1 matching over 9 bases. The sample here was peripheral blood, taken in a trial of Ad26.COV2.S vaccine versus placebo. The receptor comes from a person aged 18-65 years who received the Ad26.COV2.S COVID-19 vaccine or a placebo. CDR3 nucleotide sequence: TGTGCCAGTATAAGGGGACAGGGCTACAATGAGCAGTTCTTC. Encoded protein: CASIRGQGYNEQFF.